This T cell receptor beta chain was sequenced in a study of blood T cell repertoires in COVID-19. Study-wide background: From the United States, Italy and Spain came samples of acute and convalescent COVID-19. T cells, B-cell-depleted T cells, or PBMCs provided the cDNA or gDNA that served as material.

Germline V gene data show CDR1 as SNHLY and CDR2 as FYNNEI. There are 11 residues in the CDR3. V lost 8 bases and J lost 9; bases outside the gene matches: 6. In the authors' workflow: Nucleated cell number was recorded as an estimate derived from reference gene primer amplification. The protocol was immunoSEQ multiplex PCR, while the TCRdb copy is restricted to in-frame clones and leaves out a portion. The DNA gave D and trimming, while V, J and clone size come from that table. The repertoire holds 130,000 to 150,000 clones, with roughly 79% as singletons. This TCR was sampled from a human donor with acute or convalescent COVID-19. The donor label of this sample is uncertain. The chain couples TRBV2 to TRBJ1-2, with 7 bases lining up with TRBD1. What was sequenced was peripheral blood. The CDR3 protein is CASGKTGSYTF. CDR3 bases: TGTGCCAGCGGGAAGACAGGGAGCTACACCTTC.